Sequencing of this T cell receptor beta chain was carried out in a study of shared clonotypes between healthy human individuals. Per the germline V gene, CDR1 is SGHAT and CDR2 is FQNNGV. The CDR3 length is 15 residues. Unmatched junction bases numbered 6, after V lost 1 base and J lost 9 bases. The genomic DNA of each subset was split evenly across several immunoSEQ plates. Libraries were prepared by immunoSEQ multiplex PCR; TCRdb keeps only in-frame clonotypes and omits some of them. In the table there are some 2,500,000 clones, around 92% of which are singletons. The sequence was collected from a man aged 18 to 29 in good health. Some clones in this sample may be carry-over from other donors' samples. The chain employs TRBV11-2 and TRBJ2-5; 12 nucleotides align to TRBD2. The material sequenced was naive CD4+ T cells from PBMCs. Subset given: CD45RA+ positively selected. The CDR3 bases are TGTGCCAGCAGCTTAGCTAGCGGGAGGGCGGGGGCCCAGTACTTC. The encoded protein is CASSLASGRAGAQYF.